The sequence of this T cell receptor (beta chain) was determined in a study of T cells in Graves' hyperthyroidism and ophthalmopathy. Study information: The authors collected peripheral blood at initial diagnosis, before any treatment.

This clonotype was counted at least ten times. Patients were excluded for uncontrolled infection, other autoimmune disease, pregnancy or lactation. Diagnostic decisions used clinical symptoms, serum thyroxine and TRAb, thyroid ultrasound and orbital computed tomography. RNA transcripts provided the source from which TCR beta CDR3 regions were amplified. The HTBI primer set drove a first-round RT-PCR of the TCR CDR3. One entry per CDR3 protein, called by TCRdb with MiXCR from the multiplex PCR reads. This sample yields nearly 750,000 distinct CDR3 sequences, of which over 35% are seen a single time; roughly 31% belongs to the top ten. This CDR3 spans 14 amino acids. The germline CDR1 and CDR2 sequences are KGHDR and SFDVKD. With 3 bases removed from V and 7 bases from J, the gap between germline ends came to 14 bases.

The material sequenced was blood. The V gene is TRBV24-1, the J gene TRBJ1-2, with unresolved D. The TCR was taken from a woman between 40 and 55 years old with Graves' hyperthyroidism. The DNA for the CDR3 is TGTGCCACCAGTGATCCGGAAGGTGGGCGTGGCTACACCTTC. Translated: CATSDPEGGRGYTF.